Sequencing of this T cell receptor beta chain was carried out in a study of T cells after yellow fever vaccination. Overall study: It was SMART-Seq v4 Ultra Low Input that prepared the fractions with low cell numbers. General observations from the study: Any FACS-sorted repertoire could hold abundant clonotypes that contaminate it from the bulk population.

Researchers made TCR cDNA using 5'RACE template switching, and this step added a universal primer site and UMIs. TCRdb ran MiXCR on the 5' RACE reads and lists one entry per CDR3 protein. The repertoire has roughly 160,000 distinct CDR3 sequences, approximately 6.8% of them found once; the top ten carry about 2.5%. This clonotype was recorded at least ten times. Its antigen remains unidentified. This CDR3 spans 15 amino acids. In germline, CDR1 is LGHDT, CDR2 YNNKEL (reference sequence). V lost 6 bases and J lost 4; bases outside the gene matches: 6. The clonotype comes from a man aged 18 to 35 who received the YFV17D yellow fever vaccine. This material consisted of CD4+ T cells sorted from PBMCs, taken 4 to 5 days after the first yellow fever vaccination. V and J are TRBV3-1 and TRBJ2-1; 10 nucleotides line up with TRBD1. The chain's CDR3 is CASSQTGGFYNEQFF. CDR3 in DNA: TGTGCCAGCAGTCAGACAGGGGGCTTTTACAATGAGCAGTTCTTC.